These 24 T cell receptor beta chains share one sample of origin, sequenced in a study of blood T cell repertoires in COVID-19. Using immunoSEQ multiplex PCR, the repertoire was profiled, and TCRdb retains in-frame clones only, with some absent. This table has about 240,000 clones, over 80% appearing once. Sequencing was carried out using PBMCs or T cells enriched from blood (not recorded which). The receptor set was obtained from a woman aged 25-40 years with acute COVID-19.

The rearrangement joins TRBV3-1 (or the pseudogene TRBV3-2) to TRBJ1-6; D remains ambiguous. The CDR3 is made up of 13 amino acids. Per the germline V gene, CDR1 is LGHDT and CDR2 is YNNKEL (reference sequence). V lost 2 bases to trimming and J lost 13 bases, with 12 bases between them. CDR3 DNA sequence: TGTGCCAGCAGCCAAAACACCCAGTCTCCCCTCCACTTT. As protein: CASSQNTQSPLHF.

The V call is TRBV5-1, the J call TRBJ1-3; D is unresolved. Germline V CDR1 and CDR2: SGHRS, YFSETQ. Trimming removed 3 bases at V and 0 bases at J, with 13 bases between. The CDR3 consists of 16 residues. The CDR3 reads CASSSQALSSGNTIYF. As DNA, the CDR3 is TGCGCCAGCAGCTCCCAAGCCCTTAGCTCTGGAAACACCATATATTTT.

The chain combines TRBV13 with TRBJ1-1; D call uncertain. Germline assignment: CDR1 PRHDT and CDR2 FYEKMQ (reference sequence). There are 11 residues in the CDR3. The ends were cut back, 5 bases at V and 5 bases at J, with 6 bases in the middle. This chain's CDR3 is CASSPGTEAFF. The CDR3 region has the DNA TGTGCCAGCAGCCCGGGAACTGAAGCTTTCTTT.

This clone showed up just once. The chain couples TRBV5-8 to TRBJ1-2; D may be TRBD1 (5 bases). The CDR3 has 14 residues. Per the germline V gene, CDR1 is SGHTS and CDR2 is YDEGEE. Deletions cut 4 bases from V and 4 bases from J, with 14 bases between. CDR3 region: CASSLRGDSYGYTF. CDR3 DNA: TGTGCCAGCAGCCTACGAGGGGACTCCTATGGCTACACCTTC.

The chain's CDR3 is CASSEALQGARAFF. The CDR3 DNA follows: TGTGCCAGCAGTGAAGCGCTTCAGGGGGCTAGAGCTTTCTTT. The rearrangement links TRBV6-1 to TRBJ1-1, with 8 bases identical to TRBD1. Germline V gene data show CDR1 as MNHNS and CDR2 as SASEGT. The CDR3 is 14 amino acids. Losses at the gene ends were 0 bases for V and 10 bases for J; bases not matched to a gene: 7.

The chain joins TRBV4-1 to TRBJ1-2; D is perhaps TRBD1 (5 bases). CDR1 is MGHRA, CDR2 YSYEKL, per germline. V was shortened by 0 bases and J by 2 bases, with 7 bases between the two germline ends. CDR3 size: 14 residues. The CDR3 DNA reads TGCGCCAGCAGCCAAGATCGACAGAACTATGGCTACACCTTC. The encoded protein is CASSQDRQNYGYTF.

This chain connects TRBV27 to TRBJ1-3, with 7 bases identical to TRBD1. The trim removed 8 bases at V and 2 bases at J, leaving 6 bases unmatched. CDR3 length equals 14 residues. Germline values: CDR1 MNHEY, CDR2 SMNVEV (reference sequence). The CDR3 coding sequence is TGTGCCAGCTCTCCTGACAGGGCTGGAAACACCATATATTTT. Amino acids: CASSPDRAGNTIYF.

The rearrangement links TRBV24-1 to TRBJ1-1, with a possible D match to TRBD1 (5 bases). Trimming cost V 3 bases and J 0 bases, with 19 bases left between them. This CDR3 is built from 18 residues. In germline, CDR1 is KGHDR, CDR2 SFDVKD. The CDR3 loop is CATSDKAPDGGVNTEAFF. CDR3 in DNA: TGTGCCACCAGTGATAAGGCCCCAGACGGGGGAGTGAACACTGAAGCTTTCTTT.

This sequence joins TRBV19 and TRBJ2-2, with 7 bases aligning to TRBD2. V gave up 1 base and J gave up 4 bases; unmatched junction bases: 6. The length of the CDR3 is 16 residues. CDR1 is LNHDA and CDR2 is SQIVND in the germline V gene (reference sequence). The CDR3 DNA sequence: TGTGCCAGTAGTATAGGCGGCGGGGGAGTCACCGGGGAGCTGTTTTTT. Amino acids: CASSIGGGGVTGELFF. Filled out from reference TRBV19 and TRBJ2-2, the complete variable domain reads DGGITQSPKYLFRKEGQNVTLSCEQNLNHDAMYWYRQDPGQGLRLIYYSQIVNDFQKGDIAEGYSVSREKKESFPLTVTSAQKNPTAFYLCASSIGGGGVTGELFFGEGSRLTVL.

The rearrangement joins TRBV9 to TRBJ2-1; tentative D call: TRBD2 (6 bases). This CDR3 comprises 18 residues. The V and J ends lost 4 bases and 3 bases respectively, with 23 bases between them. Germline CDR1 and CDR2: SGDLS and YYNGEE. This chain's CDR3 is CASSPTTRSSPLYNEQFF. The CDR3 bases are TGTGCCAGCAGCCCAACGACTAGGTCATCGCCCCTCTACAATGAGCAGTTCTTC.

This clone was observed a handful of times. The gene calls are TRBV7-2 and TRBJ1-6; possible D gene TRBD1, 6 bases. V gave up 1 base and J gave up 7 bases, with 11 bases separating them. The CDR3 covers 15 residues. CDR1 is SGHTA and CDR2 is FQGNSA in the germline V gene. The CDR3 loop is CASSLGTAQNSPLHF. The DNA for the CDR3 is TGTGCCAGCAGCTTAGGGACAGCCCAAAATTCACCCCTCCACTTT.

The chain combines TRBV27 with TRBJ1-6, with 9 bases matching TRBD1. V was pared by 1 base and J by 10 bases, with 5 bases of the junction left unmatched. The CDR3 has 15 residues. Germline V gives CDR1 MNHEY, CDR2 SMNVEV (reference sequence). The CDR3 reads CASSLLQGAKSPLHF. As DNA, the CDR3 is TGTGCCAGCAGTTTATTACAGGGGGCGAAATCACCCCTCCACTTT.

The chain combines TRBV6-6 with TRBJ1-5; TRBD1 is a possible D gene (6 bases). Trimming cost V 10 bases and J 4 bases, with 11 bases left between them. The CDR3 is 12 amino acids. Germline CDR1 MNHNY, CDR2 SVGAGI (reference sequence). CDR3 in DNA: TGTGCCAACAGGGTAGCGAATCAGCCCCAGCATTTT. The encoded protein is CANRVANQPQHF.

This clone has a single count. Here the CDR3 DNA reads TGTGCCAGCAGTTTAGTGACTGTGAACACCGGGGAGCTGTTTTTT. The encoded protein is CASSLVTVNTGELFF. The V call is TRBV5-5, the J call TRBJ2-2; the D is unclear. Germline assignment: CDR1 SGHKS and CDR2 YYEKEE (reference sequence). V dropped 5 bases and J dropped 1 base, with 12 bases sitting between them. CDR3 size: 15 residues.

CDR3 loop: CASSINGAGGYEQYF. CDR3 bases: TGTGCCAGTAGTATAAATGGGGCAGGGGGGTACGAGCAGTACTTC. The chain is built from TRBV19 and TRBJ2-7; tentatively, D is TRBD1 (7 bases). Germline CDR1 and CDR2: LNHDA and SQIVND (reference sequence). The CDR3 is made up of 15 amino acids. Trimming shortened V by 2 bases and J by 4 bases, and 15 bases separated the two germline ends.

This chain links TRBV28 with TRBJ1-1; a possible D gene is TRBD1 (6 bases). Germline values: CDR1 MDHEN, CDR2 SYDVKM. Trimming pared 2 bases from V and 0 bases from J, leaving 13 bases between. The CDR3 totals 16 residues. CDR3 region: CASSLDGGPMNTEAFF. The CDR3 DNA sequence: TGTGCCAGCAGTTTAGACGGGGGGCCCATGAACACTGAAGCTTTCTTT.

The chain couples TRBV5-6 to TRBJ1-1; D gene uncertain. Germline V lookup: CDR1 SGHDT, CDR2 YYEEEE. The CDR3 is 15 amino acids. V was pared by 1 base and J by 1 base, with 11 bases between. The CDR3 reads CASSLPHGRNTEAFF. The CDR3 DNA is TGTGCCAGCAGCTTGCCTCACGGGAGGAACACTGAAGCTTTCTTT.

The chain carries TRBV9 and TRBJ2-1, with 11 bases fitting TRBD2. V gave up 2 bases and J gave up 8 bases; unmatched junction bases: 6. The CDR3 loop spans 15 amino acids. Germline-derived CDR1 and CDR2 are SGDLS and YYNGEE. The CDR3 protein is CASSVLAGGPDEQFF. The DNA for the CDR3 is TGTGCCAGCAGCGTCCTAGCGGGGGGCCCCGATGAGCAGTTCTTC.

The V and J genes are TRBV29-1 and TRBJ1-2; a weak D match, TRBD1 (5 bases). The ends were cut back, 0 bases at V and 7 bases at J, with 12 bases in the middle. The germline V gene has CDR1 SQVTM and CDR2 ANQGSEA. CDR3 length equals 13 residues. DNA for the CDR3: TGCAGCGTTGAAGAGGCAGAAGGGGTTGGCTACACCTTC. This gives the protein CSVEEAEGVGYTF.

The chain is built from TRBV19 and TRBJ1-5, with 7 bases aligning to TRBD1. V lost 3 bases and J lost 5; bases outside the gene matches: 7. The germline V gene encodes CDR1 LNHDA and CDR2 SQIVND (reference sequence). The CDR3 consists of 15 residues. The CDR3 protein is CASSIARDSYQPQHF. DNA of the CDR3: TGTGCCAGTAGTATCGCTCGGGACAGTTATCAGCCCCAGCATTTT.

The chain is built from TRBV2 and TRBJ2-1; the D gene is possibly TRBD1 (6 bases). This CDR3 is built from 14 residues. Per germline, CDR1 SNHLY and CDR2 FYNNEI. V lost 7 bases to trimming and J lost 4 bases, with 14 bases between them. The CDR3 protein is CASTLGGQYNEQFF. The CDR3 nucleotides read TGTGCCAGCACCCTTGGCGGACAGTACAATGAGCAGTTCTTC. Full variable domain (missing parts from reference TRBV2 and TRBJ2-1): EPEVTQTPSHQVTQMGQEVILRCVPISNHLYFYWYRQILGQKVEFLVSFYNNEISEKSEIFDDQFSVERPDGSNFTLKIRSTKLEDSAMYFCASTLGGQYNEQFFGPGTRLTVL.

This chain joins TRBV2 and TRBJ2-5, with D possibly matching TRBD2 (6 bases). V dropped 6 bases and J dropped 2 bases, with 10 bases sitting between them. Germline V lookup: CDR1 SNHLY, CDR2 FYNNEI. The CDR3 loop spans 13 amino acids. CDR3 amino acids: CASSLGLQETQYF. CDR3 DNA: TGTGCCAGCAGCTTGGGACTTCAAGAGACCCAGTACTTC.

The chain couples TRBV3-1 (or the pseudogene TRBV3-2) to TRBJ1-2, with unresolved D. The CDR3 is 17 residues long. V was pared by 4 bases and J by 4 bases, with 22 bases between. Per germline, CDR1 LGHDT and CDR2 YNNKEL (reference sequence). The CDR3 region is CASSPTDLGANFYGYTF. The CDR3 nucleotides read TGTGCCAGCAGCCCGACGGACCTGGGAGCAAACTTCTATGGCTACACCTTC.

This chain joins TRBV5-1 and TRBJ2-7, with D tentatively TRBD1 (6 bases). V was clipped by 7 bases and J by 1 base, with 12 bases between them. Germline-derived CDR1 and CDR2 are SGHRS and YFSETQ. There are 13 residues in the CDR3. Written as DNA, the CDR3 is TGCGCCAGCGGACTGGACAGTTCCTACGAGCAGTACTTC. Translation: CASGLDSSYEQYF.